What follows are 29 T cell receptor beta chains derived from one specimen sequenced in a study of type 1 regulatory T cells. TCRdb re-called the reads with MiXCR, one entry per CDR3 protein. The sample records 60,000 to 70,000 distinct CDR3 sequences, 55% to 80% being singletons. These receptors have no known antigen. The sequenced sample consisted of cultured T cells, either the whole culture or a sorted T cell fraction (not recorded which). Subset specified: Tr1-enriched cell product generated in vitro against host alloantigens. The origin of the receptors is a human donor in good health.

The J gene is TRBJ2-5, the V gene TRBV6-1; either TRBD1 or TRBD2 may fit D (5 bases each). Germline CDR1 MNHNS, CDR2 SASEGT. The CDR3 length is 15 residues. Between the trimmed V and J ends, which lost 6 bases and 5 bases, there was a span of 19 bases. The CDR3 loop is CASRHSGGLGETQYF. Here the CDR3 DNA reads TGTGCCAGCAGGCACAGTGGGGGTCTTGGGGAGACCCAGTACTTC.

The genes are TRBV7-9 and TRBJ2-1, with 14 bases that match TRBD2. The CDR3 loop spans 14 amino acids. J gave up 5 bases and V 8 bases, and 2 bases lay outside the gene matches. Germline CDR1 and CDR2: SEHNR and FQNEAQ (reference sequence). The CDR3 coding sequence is TGTGCCAGCGGGACTAGCGGGAGTAACAATGAGCAGTTCTTC. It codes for CASGTSGSNNEQFF.

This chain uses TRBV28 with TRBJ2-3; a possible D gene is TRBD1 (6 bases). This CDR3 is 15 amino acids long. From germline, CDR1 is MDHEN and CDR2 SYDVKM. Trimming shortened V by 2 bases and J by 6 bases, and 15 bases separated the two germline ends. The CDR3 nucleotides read TGTGCCAGCAGTTTAGGTCCCCAGGGGTTGGATACGCAGTATTTT. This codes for CASSLGPQGLDTQYF.

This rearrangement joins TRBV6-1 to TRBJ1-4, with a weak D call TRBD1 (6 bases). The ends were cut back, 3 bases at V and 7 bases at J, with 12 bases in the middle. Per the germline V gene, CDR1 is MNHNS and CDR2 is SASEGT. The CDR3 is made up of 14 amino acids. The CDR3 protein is CASSDGGAIEKLFF. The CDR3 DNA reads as TGTGCCAGCAGTGATGGGGGGGCAATTGAAAAACTGTTTTTT.

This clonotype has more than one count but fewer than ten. The CDR3 nucleotides read TGCAGTGCTAGAGTTAGCGGCGACTCGGGTACGCAGTATTTT. This translates into CSARVSGDSGTQYF. The chain uses TRBV20-1 and TRBJ2-3; D is perhaps TRBD2 (6 bases). The CDR3 is 14 residues long. Trimming stripped 1 base from V and 8 bases from J, with 16 bases between. Germline-derived CDR1 and CDR2 are DFQATT and SNEGSKA (reference sequence).

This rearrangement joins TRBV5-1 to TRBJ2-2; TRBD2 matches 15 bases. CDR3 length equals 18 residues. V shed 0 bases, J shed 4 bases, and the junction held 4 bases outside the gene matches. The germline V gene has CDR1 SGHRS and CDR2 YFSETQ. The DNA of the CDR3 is TGCGCCAGCAGCTTGGCGGGACTAGCGGGAGGATCCACCGGGGAGCTGTTTTTT. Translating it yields CASSLAGLAGGSTGELFF. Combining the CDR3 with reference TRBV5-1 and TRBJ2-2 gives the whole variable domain KAGVTQTPRYLIKTRGQQVTLSCSPISGHRSVSWYQQTPGQGLQFLFEYFSETQRNKGNFPGRFSGRQFSNSRSEMNVSTLELGDSALYLCASSLAGLAGGSTGELFFGEGSRLTVL.

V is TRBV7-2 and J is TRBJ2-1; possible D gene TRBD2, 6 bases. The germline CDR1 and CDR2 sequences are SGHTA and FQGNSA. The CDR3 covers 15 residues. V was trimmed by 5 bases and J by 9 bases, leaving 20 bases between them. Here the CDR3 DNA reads TGTGCCAGCAGCCCACTAGGTGGGGGGAATCGTGAGCAGTTCTTC. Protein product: CASSPLGGGNREQFF.

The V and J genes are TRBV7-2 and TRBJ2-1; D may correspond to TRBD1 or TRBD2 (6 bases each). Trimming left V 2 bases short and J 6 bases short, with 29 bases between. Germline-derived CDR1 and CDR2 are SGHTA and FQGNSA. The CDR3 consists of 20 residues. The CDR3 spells CASSLFRGYATGTFPNEQFF. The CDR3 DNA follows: TGTGCCAGCAGCTTATTTCGGGGGTACGCTACAGGGACCTTTCCCAATGAGCAGTTCTTC.

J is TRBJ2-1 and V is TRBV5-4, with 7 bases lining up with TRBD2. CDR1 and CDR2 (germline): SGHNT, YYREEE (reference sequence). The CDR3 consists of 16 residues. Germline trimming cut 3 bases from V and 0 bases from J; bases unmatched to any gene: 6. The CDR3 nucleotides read TGTGCCAGCAGCTCACTAGCGTGGGGCTCCTACAATGAGCAGTTCTTC. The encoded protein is CASSSLAWGSYNEQFF.

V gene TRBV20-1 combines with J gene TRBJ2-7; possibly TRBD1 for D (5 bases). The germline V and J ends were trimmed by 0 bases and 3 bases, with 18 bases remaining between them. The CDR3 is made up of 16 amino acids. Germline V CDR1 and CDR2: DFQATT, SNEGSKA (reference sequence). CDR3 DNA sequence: TGCAGTGCTAGAGAAGGGGCTGGGGCTAGAAACTACGAGCAGTACTTC. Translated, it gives CSAREGAGARNYEQYF.

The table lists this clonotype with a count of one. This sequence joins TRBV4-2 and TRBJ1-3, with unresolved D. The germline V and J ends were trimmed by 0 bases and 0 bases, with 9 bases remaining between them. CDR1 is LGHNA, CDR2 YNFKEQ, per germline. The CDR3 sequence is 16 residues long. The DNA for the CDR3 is TGTGCCAGCAGCCAAGACTCCTGGAACTCTGGAAACACCATATATTTT. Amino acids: CASSQDSWNSGNTIYF.

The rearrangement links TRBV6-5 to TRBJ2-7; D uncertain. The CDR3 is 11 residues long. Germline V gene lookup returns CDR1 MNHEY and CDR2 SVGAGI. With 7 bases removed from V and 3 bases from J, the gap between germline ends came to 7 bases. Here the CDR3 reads CASIRRYEQYF. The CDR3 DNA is TGTGCCAGCATCAGGCGCTACGAGCAGTACTTC.

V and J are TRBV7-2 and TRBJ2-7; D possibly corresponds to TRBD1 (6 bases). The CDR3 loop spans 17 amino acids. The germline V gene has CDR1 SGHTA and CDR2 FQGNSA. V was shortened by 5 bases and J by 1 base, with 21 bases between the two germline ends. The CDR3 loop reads CASSPLTGQRRSYEQYF. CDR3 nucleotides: TGTGCCAGCAGCCCCCTCACTGGACAGAGGCGGTCCTACGAGCAGTACTTC.

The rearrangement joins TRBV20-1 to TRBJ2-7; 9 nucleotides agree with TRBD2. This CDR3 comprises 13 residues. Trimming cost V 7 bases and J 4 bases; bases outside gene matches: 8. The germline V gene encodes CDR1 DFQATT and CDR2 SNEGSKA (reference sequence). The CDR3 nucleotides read TGCAGTGTTGTGACTAGCGGCCTATACGAGCAGTACTTC. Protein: CSVVTSGLYEQYF.

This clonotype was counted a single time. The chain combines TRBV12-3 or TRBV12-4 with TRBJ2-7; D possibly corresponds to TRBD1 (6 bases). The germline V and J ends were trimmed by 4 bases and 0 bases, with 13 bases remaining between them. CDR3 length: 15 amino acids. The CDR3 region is CASSSRDTTSYEQYF. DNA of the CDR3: TGTGCCAGCAGTTCCCGGGACACGACCTCCTACGAGCAGTACTTC.

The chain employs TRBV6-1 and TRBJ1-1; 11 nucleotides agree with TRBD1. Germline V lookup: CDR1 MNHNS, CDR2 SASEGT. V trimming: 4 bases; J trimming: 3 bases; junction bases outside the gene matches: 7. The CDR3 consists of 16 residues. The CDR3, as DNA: TGTGCCAGCAGTGCATTGGACAGGGGGCGAGACACTGAAGCTTTCTTT. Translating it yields CASSALDRGRDTEAFF.

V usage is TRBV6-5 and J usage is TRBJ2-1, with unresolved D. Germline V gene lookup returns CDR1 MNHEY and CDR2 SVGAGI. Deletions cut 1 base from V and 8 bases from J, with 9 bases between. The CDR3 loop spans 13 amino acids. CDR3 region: CASSYFAFYEQFF. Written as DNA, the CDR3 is TGTGCCAGCAGTTACTTTGCGTTCTATGAGCAGTTCTTC.

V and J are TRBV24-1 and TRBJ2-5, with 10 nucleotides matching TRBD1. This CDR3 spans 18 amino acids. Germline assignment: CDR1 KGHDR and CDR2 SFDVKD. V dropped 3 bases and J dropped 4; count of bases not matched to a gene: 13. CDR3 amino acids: CATSDPPGQGNFGETQYF. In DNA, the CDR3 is TGTGCCACCAGTGATCCTCCGGGACAGGGGAACTTTGGAGAGACCCAGTACTTC.

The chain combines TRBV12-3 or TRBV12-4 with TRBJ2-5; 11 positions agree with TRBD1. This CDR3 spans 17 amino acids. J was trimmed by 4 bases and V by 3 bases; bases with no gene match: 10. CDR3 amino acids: CASSFRTGGGLSETQYF. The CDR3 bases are TGTGCCAGCAGTTTTAGGACAGGGGGCGGATTATCAGAGACCCAGTACTTC.

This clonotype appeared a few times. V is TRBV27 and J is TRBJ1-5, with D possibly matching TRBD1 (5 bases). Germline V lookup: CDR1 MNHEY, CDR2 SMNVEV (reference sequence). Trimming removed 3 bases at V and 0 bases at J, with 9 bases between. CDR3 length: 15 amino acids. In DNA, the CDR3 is TGTGCCAGCAGTTTTACAGGAGATAGCAATCAGCCCCAGCATTTT. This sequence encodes CASSFTGDSNQPQHF.

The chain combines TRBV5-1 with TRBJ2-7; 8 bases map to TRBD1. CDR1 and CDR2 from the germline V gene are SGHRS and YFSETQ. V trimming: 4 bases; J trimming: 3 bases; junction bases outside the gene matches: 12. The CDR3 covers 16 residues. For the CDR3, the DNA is TGCGCCAGCAGCCCCGGAACCCTGGACAGGGACTACGAGCAGTACTTC. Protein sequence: CASSPGTLDRDYEQYF.

The CDR3 coding sequence is TGTGCCAGCAGTTTACCCGGGTCGTCGACATGGGAGACCCAGTACTTC. Its protein is CASSLPGSSTWETQYF. The chain combines TRBV12-3 or TRBV12-4 with TRBJ2-5; D is uncertain. V dropped 2 bases and J dropped 5 bases, with 18 bases sitting between them. The CDR3 runs to 16 residues.

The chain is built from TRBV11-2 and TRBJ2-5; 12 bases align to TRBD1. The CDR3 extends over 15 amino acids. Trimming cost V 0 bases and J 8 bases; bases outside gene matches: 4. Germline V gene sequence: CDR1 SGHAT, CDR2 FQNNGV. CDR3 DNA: TGTGCCAGCAGCTTAGAGGGACAGGGGGCGCGCACCCAGTACTTC. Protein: CASSLEGQGARTQYF.

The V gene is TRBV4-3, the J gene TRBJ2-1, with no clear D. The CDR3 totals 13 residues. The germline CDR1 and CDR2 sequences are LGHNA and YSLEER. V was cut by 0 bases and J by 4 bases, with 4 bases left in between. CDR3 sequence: CASSQDSYNEQFF. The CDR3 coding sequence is TGCGCCAGCAGCCAAGATTCTTACAATGAGCAGTTCTTC.

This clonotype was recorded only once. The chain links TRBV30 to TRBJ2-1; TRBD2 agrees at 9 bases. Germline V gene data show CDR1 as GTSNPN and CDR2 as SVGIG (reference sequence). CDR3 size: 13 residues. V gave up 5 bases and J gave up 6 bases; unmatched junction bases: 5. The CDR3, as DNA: TGTGCCTGGGCCGGGACTAGCCGCAATGAGCAGTTCTTC. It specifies CAWAGTSRNEQFF. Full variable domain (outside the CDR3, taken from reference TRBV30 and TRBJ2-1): SQTIHQWPATLVQPVGSPLSLECTVEGTSNPNLYWYRQAAGRGLQLLFYSVGIGQISSEVPQNLSASRPQDRQFILSSKKLLLSDSGFYLCAWAGTSRNEQFFGPGTRLTVL.

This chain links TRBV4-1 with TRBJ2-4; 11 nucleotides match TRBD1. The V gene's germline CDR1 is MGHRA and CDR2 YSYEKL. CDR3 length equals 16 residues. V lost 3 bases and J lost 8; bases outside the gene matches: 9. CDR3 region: CASSHTLDRGRHIQYF. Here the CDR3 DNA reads TGCGCCAGCAGCCACACGCTGGACAGGGGGCGACACATTCAGTACTTC.

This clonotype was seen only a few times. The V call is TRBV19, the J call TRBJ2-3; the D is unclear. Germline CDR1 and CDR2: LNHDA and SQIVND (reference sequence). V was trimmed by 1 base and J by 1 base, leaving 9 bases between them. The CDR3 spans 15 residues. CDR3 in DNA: TGTGCCAGTAGTATAGGGGTCATAGGCACAGATACGCAGTATTTT. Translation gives CASSIGVIGTDTQYF.

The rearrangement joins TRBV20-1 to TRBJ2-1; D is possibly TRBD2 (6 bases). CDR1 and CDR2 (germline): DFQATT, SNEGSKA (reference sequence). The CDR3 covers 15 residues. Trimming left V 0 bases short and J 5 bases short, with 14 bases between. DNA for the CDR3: TGCAGTGCTAGAGACTCGGGAGCCCTAAACAATGAGCAGTTCTTC. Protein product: CSARDSGALNNEQFF.

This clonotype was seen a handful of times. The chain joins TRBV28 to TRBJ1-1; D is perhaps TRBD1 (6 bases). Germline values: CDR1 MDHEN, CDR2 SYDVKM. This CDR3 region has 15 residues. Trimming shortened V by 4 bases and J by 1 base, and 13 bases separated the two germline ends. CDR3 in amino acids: CASSSAGQPNTEAFF. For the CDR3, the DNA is TGTGCCAGCAGTTCAGCAGGACAGCCGAACACTGAAGCTTTCTTT.